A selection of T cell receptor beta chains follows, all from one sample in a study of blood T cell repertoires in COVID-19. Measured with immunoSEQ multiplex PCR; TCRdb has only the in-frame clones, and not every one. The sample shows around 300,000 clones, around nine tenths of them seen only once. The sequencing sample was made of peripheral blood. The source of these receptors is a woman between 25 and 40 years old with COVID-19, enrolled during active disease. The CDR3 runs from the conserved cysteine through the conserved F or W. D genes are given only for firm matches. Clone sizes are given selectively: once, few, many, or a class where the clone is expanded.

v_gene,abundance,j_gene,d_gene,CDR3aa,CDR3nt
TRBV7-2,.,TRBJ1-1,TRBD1,CASSLRTGTNTEAFF,TGTGCCAGCAGCTTGCGGACAGGGACGAACACTGAAGCTTTCTTT
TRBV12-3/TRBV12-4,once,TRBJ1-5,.,CASSSSPYQPQHF,TGTGCCAGCAGTTCTTCTCCTTATCAGCCCCAGCATTTT
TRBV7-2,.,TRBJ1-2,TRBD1,CASSLGQGYGYTF,TGTGCCAGCAGCTTGGGACAGGGTTATGGCTACACCTTC
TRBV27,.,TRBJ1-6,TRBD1,CASSSRGLHNSPLHF,TGTGCCAGCAGTTCCAGGGGGCTACATAATTCACCCCTCCACTTT
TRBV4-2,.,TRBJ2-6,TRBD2,CASSQSSGALSGANVLTF,TGTGCCAGCAGCCAATCTAGCGGTGCCCTCTCTGGGGCCAACGTCCTGACTTTC
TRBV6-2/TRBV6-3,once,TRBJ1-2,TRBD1,CASSYDGRIGTGVYYGYTF,TGTGCCAGCAGTTACGACGGACGAATCGGGACAGGGGTTTACTATGGCTACACCTTC
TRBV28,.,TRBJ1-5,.,CASSLPRGGPQHF,TGTGCCAGCAGTCTGCCCCGCGGAGGGCCCCAGCATTTT
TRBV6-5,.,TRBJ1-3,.,CASHDIPGNTIYF,TGTGCCAGCCACGACATACCTGGAAACACCATATATTTT
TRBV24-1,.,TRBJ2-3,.,CATSDSSLGGVTDTQYF,TGTGCCACCAGTGATTCCAGTTTAGGCGGGGTGACAGATACGCAGTATTTT
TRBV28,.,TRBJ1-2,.,CASSFQGRSNYGYTF,TGTGCCAGCAGTTTTCAGGGGCGCTCTAACTATGGCTACACCTTC